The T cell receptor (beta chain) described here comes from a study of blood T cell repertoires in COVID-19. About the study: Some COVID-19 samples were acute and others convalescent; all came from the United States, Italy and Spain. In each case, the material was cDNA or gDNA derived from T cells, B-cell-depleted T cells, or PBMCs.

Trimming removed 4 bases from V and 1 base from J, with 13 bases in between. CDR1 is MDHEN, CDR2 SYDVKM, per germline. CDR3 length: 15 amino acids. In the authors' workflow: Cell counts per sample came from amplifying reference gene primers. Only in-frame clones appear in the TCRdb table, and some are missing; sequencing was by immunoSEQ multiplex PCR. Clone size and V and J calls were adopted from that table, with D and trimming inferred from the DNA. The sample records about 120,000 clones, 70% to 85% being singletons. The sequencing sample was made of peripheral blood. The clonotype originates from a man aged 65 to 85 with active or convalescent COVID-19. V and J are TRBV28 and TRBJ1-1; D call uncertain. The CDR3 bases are TGTGCCAGCAGTTCCCACGAGACACAGAACACTGAAGCTTTCTTT. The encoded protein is CASSSHETQNTEAFF.